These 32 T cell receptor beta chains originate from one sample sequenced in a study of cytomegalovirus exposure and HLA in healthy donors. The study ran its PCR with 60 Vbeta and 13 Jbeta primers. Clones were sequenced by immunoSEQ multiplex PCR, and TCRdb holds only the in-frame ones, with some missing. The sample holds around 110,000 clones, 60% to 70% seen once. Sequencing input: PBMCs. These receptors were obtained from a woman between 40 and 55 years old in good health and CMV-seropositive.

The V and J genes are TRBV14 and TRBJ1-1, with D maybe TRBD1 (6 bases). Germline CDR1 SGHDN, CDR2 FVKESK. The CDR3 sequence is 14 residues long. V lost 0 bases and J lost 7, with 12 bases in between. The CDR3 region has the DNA TGTGCCAGCAGCCAAGATTTACAGGGTGTTGAAGCTTTCTTT. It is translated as CASSQDLQGVEAFF. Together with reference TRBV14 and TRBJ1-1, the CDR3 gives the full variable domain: EAGVTQFPSHSVIEKGQTVTLRCDPISGHDNLYWYRRVMGKEIKFLLHFVKESKQDESGMPNNRFLAERTGGTYSTLKVQPAELEDSGVYFCASSQDLQGVEAFFGQGTRLTVV.

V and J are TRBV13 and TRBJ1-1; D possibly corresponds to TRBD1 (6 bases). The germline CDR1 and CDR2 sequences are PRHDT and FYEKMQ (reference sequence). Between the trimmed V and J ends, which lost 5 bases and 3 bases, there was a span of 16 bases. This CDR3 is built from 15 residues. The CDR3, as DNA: TGTGCCAGCAGCCCTAGGGCCCAGGGGTACACTGAAGCTTTCTTT. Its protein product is CASSPRAQGYTEAFF. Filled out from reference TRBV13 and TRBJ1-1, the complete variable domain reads AAGVIQSPRHLIKEKRETATLKCYPIPRHDTVYWYQQGPGQDPQFLISFYEKMQSDKGSIPDRFSAQQFSDYHSELNMSSLELGDSALYFCASSPRAQGYTEAFFGQGTRLTVV.

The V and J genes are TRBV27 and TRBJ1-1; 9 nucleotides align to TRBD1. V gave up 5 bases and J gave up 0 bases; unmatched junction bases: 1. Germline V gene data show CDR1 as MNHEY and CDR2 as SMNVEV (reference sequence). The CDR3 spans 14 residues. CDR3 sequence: CASSDRGLNTEAFF. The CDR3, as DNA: TGTGCCAGCAGTGACAGGGGGTTGAACACTGAAGCTTTCTTT.

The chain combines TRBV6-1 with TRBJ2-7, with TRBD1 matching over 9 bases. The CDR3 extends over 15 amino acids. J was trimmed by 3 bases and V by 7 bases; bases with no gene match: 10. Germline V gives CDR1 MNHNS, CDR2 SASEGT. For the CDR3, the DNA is TGTGCCAGCAACTTCGGACAGGGGAGACTCTACGAGCAGTACTTC. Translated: CASNFGQGRLYEQYF.

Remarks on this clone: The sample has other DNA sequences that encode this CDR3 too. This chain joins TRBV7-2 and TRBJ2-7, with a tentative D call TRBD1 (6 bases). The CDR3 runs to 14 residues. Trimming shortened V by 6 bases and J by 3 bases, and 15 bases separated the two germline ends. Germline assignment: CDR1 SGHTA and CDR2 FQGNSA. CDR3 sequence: CASSPDRSSYEQYF. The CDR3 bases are TGTGCCAGCAGTCCAGACAGGTCGAGCTACGAGCAGTACTTC.

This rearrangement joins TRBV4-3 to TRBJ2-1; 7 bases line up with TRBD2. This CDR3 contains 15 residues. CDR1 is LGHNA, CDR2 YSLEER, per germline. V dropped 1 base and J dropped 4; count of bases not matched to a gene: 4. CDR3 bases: TGCGCCAGCAGCCAAGGAGCGGGAAGGTACAATGAGCAGTTCTTC. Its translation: CASSQGAGRYNEQFF.

CDR3 nucleotides: TGTGCCAGTAATACAGGCGGGATCACTGAAGCTTTCTTT. Protein: CASNTGGITEAFF. The rearrangement links TRBV19 to TRBJ1-1, with D perhaps TRBD1 (5 bases). This CDR3 is built from 13 residues. Germline V gives CDR1 LNHDA, CDR2 SQIVND (reference sequence). Trimming took 7 bases from V and 4 from J, leaving 13 bases between them.

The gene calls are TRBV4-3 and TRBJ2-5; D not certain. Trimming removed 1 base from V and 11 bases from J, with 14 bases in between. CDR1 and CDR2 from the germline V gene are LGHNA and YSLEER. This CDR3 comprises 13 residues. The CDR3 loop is CASSQVRHGEQYF. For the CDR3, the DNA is TGCGCCAGCAGCCAAGTACGCCACGGAGAGCAGTACTTC.

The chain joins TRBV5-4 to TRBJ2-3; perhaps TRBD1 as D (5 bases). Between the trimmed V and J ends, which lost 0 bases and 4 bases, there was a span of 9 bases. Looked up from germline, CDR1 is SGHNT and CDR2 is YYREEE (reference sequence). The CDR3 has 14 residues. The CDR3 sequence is CASSLAAGPDTQYF. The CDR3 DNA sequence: TGTGCCAGCAGCTTGGCAGCAGGGCCAGATACGCAGTATTTT. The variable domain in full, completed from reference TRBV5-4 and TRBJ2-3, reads ETGVTQSPTHLIKTRGQQVTLRCSSQSGHNTVSWYQQALGQGPQFIFQYYREEENGRGNFPPRFSGLQFPNYSSELNVNALELDDSALYLCASSLAAGPDTQYFGPGTRLTVL.

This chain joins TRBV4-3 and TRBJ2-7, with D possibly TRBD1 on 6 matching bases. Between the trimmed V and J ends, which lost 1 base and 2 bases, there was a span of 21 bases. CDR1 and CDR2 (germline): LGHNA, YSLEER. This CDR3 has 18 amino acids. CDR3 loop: CASSQVQGIGETPYEQYF. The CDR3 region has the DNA TGCGCCAGCAGCCAAGTTCAGGGGATCGGAGAAACGCCCTACGAGCAGTACTTC.

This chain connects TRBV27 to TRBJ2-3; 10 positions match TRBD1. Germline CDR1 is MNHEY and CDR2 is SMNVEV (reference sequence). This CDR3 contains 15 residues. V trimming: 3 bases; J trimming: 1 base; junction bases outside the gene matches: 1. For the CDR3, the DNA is TGTGCCAGCAGTTTCGGGACAGGGGGCACAGATACGCAGTATTTT. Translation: CASSFGTGGTDTQYF.

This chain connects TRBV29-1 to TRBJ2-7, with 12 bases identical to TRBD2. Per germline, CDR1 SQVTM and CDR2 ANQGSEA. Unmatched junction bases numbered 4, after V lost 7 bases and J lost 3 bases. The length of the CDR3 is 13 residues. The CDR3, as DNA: TGCAGCGCCCAGACTAGCGGGAGCTACGAGCAGTACTTC. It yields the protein CSAQTSGSYEQYF.

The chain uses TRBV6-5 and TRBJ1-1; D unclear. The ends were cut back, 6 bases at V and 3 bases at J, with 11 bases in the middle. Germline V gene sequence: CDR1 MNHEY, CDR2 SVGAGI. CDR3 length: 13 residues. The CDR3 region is CASRKLADTEAFF. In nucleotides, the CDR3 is TGTGCCAGCAGGAAACTCGCGGACACTGAAGCTTTCTTT.

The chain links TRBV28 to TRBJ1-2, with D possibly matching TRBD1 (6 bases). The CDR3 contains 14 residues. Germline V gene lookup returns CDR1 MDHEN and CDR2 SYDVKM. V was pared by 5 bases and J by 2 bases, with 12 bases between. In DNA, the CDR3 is TGTGCCAGCAGTCCTATAACAGGGAACTATGGCTACACCTTC. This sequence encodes CASSPITGNYGYTF.

The CDR3, as DNA: TGCGCCAGCAGCCAAGGTTCTGGGGGACTAGCGGGGCTGTCCCTCTACAATGAGCAGTTCTTC. As protein: CASSQGSGGLAGLSLYNEQFF. This chain connects TRBV4-1 to TRBJ2-1; 13 bases line up with TRBD2. CDR1 MGHRA and CDR2 YSYEKL come from the germline V gene. Trimming took 1 base from V and 3 from J; bases not matched to a gene: 15. CDR3 length: 21 residues.

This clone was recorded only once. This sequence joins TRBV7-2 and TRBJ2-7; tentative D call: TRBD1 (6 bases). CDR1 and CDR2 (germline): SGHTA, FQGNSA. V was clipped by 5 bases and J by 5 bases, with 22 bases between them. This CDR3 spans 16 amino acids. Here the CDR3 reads CASSIQGSSFLDEQYF. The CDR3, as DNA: TGTGCCAGCAGCATACAGGGTTCAAGTTTTCTTGACGAGCAGTACTTC.

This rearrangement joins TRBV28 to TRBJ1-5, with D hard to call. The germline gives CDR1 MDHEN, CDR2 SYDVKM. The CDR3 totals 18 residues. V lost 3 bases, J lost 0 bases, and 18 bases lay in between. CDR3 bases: TGTGCCAGCAGTTTTGACCCAAAAGCAGACTATAGCAATCAGCCCCAGCATTTT. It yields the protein CASSFDPKADYSNQPQHF.

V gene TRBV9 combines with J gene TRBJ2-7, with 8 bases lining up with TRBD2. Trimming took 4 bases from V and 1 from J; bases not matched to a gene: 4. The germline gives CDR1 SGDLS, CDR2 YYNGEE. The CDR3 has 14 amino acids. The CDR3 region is CASSSGLASYEQYF. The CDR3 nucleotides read TGTGCCAGCAGCTCAGGACTAGCTTCCTACGAGCAGTACTTC.

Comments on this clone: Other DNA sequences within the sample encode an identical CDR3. CDR3 sequence (DNA): TGCGCCAGCAGCCTGACTTTGGCGGCCCTAGCGGGAGTCGAGCAGTACTTC. This gives the protein CASSLTLAALAGVEQYF. The chain links TRBV5-1 to TRBJ2-7; 10 positions agree with TRBD2. V lost 4 bases to trimming and J lost 6 bases; unmatched junction nucleotides: 16. Germline assignment: CDR1 SGHRS and CDR2 YFSETQ. The CDR3 runs 17 residues.

The CDR3 DNA follows: TGCGCCAGCAGCTCGCTCGGGCGGGAGCGGGCCGGGGAGCTGTTTTTT. Residues: CASSSLGRERAGELFF. The rearrangement links TRBV5-1 to TRBJ2-2; 7 bases line up with TRBD2. Per germline, CDR1 SGHRS and CDR2 YFSETQ. The CDR3 spans 16 residues. J lost 6 bases, V lost 3 bases, and 11 bases had no gene match.

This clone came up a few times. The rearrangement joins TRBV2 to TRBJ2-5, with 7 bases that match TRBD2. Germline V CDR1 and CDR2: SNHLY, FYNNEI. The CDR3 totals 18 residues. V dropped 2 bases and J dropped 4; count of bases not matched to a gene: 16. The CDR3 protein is CASSESVAGEGAAETQYF. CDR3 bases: TGTGCCAGCAGTGAAAGTGTTGCGGGAGAAGGGGCCGCAGAGACCCAGTACTTC.

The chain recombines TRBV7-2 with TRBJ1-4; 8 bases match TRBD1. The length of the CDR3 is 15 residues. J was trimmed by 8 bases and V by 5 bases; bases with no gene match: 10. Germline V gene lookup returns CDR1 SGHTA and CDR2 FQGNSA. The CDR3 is CASSPETGVGEKLFF. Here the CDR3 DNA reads TGTGCCAGCAGCCCCGAGACAGGGGTTGGCGAAAAACTGTTTTTT.

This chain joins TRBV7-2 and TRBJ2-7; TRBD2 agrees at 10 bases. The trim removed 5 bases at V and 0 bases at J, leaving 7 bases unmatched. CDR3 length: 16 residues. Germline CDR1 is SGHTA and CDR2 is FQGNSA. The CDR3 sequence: CASSPQGLASSYEQYF. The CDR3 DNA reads TGTGCCAGCAGCCCGCAGGGACTAGCGAGCTCCTACGAGCAGTACTTC.

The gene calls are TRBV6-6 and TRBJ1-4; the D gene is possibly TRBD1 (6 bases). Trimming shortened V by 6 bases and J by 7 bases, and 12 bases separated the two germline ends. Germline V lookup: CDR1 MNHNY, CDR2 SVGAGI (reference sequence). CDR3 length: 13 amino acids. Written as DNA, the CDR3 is TGTGCCAGCAGCGTATACAGGGTTGAAAAACTGTTTTTT. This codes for CASSVYRVEKLFF.

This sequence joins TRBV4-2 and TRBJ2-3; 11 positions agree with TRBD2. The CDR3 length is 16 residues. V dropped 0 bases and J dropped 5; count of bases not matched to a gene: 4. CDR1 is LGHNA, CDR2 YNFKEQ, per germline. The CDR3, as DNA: TGTGCCAGCAGCCAAGAACTAGCGGGAGAAGGAGATACGCAGTATTTT. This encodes CASSQELAGEGDTQYF.

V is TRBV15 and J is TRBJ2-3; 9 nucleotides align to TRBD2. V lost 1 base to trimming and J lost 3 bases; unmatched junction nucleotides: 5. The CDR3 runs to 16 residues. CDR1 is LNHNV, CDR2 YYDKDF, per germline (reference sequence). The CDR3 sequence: CATSRGPSGTTDTQYF. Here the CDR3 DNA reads TGTGCCACCAGCAGAGGCCCTAGCGGGACGACAGATACGCAGTATTTT.

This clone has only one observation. The CDR3 bases are TGCGCCAGCAGCCCGGTGCTAGGCGAGACCCAGTACTTC. Protein: CASSPVLGETQYF. V is TRBV5-1 and J is TRBJ2-5; D is undetermined. Germline loops: CDR1 SGHRS, CDR2 YFSETQ. V was trimmed by 4 bases and J by 5 bases, leaving 12 bases between them. The CDR3 covers 13 residues.

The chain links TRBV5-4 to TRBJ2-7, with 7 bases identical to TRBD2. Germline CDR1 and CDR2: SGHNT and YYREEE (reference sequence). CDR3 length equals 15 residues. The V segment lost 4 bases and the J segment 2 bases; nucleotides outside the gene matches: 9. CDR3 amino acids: CASSPLAAGPYEQYF. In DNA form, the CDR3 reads TGTGCCAGCAGCCCCCTAGCGGCCGGCCCCTACGAGCAGTACTTC.

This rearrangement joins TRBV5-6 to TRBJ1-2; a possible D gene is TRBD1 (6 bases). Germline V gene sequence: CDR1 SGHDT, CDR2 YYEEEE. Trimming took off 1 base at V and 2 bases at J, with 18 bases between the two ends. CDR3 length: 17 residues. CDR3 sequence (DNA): TGTGCCAGCAGCTTGTTCAACAGGGATAAGAACAACTATGGCTACACCTTC. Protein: CASSLFNRDKNNYGYTF.

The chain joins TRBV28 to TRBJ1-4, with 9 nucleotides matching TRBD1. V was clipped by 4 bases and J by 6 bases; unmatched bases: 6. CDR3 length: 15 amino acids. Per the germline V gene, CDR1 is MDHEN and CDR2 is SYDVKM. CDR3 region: CASSSTGTGHEKLFF. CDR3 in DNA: TGTGCCAGCAGTTCTACCGGGACAGGGCATGAAAAACTGTTTTTT.

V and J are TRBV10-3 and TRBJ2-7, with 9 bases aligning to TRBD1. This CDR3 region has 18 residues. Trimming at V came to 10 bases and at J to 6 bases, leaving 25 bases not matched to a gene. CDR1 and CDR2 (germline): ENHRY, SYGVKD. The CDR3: CATFPLKGTGPVSGEQYF. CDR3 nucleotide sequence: TGTGCCACCTTCCCATTAAAAGGGACAGGGCCCGTCTCTGGCGAGCAGTACTTC.

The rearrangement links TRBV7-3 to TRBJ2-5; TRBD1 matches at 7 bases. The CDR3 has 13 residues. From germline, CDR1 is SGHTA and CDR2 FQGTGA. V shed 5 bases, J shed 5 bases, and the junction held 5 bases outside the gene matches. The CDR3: CASSADRVETQYF. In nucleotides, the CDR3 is TGTGCCAGCAGCGCCGACAGGGTCGAGACCCAGTACTTC.